The rows below give T cell receptor beta chains drawn from one sample of a study of identical twins. Via MiXCR, TCRdb re-called the 5' RACE reads, giving one row per CDR3 protein. The sample has approximately 600,000 distinct CDR3 sequences, roughly 6.6% seen once. These same data were also listed under a study on yellow fever vaccine responses in identical twins.

Sequenced material: PBMCs. The receptors here all came from a young woman in good health. Both conserved end residues are part of each CDR3. The D gene is left open where the match is weak. The size of a clone is reported for some rows only, either as once, few or many, or as a class for expanded clones.

j_call | v_call | clone_size | d_call | cdr3_aa | cdr3_nt
TRBJ1-3 | TRBV4-1 | . | . | CASSQVGRWAGNTIYF | TGCGCCAGCAGCCAAGTCGGAAGGTGGGCTGGAAACACCATATATTTT
TRBJ2-3 | TRBV6-1 | . | . | CASSDMGPTDTQYF | TGTGCCAGCAGTGACATGGGACCCACAGATACGCAGTATTTT
TRBJ2-1 | TRBV20-1 | many | . | CSAKTGVNEQFF | TGCAGTGCCAAAACCGGGGTTAATGAGCAGTTCTTC
TRBJ1-6 | TRBV12-3/TRBV12-4 | . | TRBD1 | CASKGQGINNSPLHF | TGTGCCAGCAAGGGACAGGGGATAAATAATTCACCCCTCCACTTT
TRBJ2-5 | TRBV5-1 | few | . | CASSLATGAWETQYF | TGCGCCAGCAGCTTGGCCACGGGGGCGTGGGAGACCCAGTACTTC
TRBJ2-1 | TRBV28 | . | . | CASSWVNEQFF | TGTGCCAGCAGTTGGGTTAATGAGCAGTTCTTC
TRBJ2-5 | TRBV7-7 | few | . | CASSSRGQQETQYF | TGTGCCAGCAGCTCACGTGGACAGCAAGAGACCCAGTACTTC
TRBJ1-2 | TRBV12-3/TRBV12-4 | many | . | CASSYRVNYGYTF | TGTGCCAGCAGTTACCGTGTCAACTATGGCTACACCTTC
TRBJ2-7 | TRBV20-1 | few | TRBD1 | CSAKEGTGLYEQYF | TGCAGTGCCAAAGAGGGGACAGGACTCTACGAGCAGTACTTC
TRBJ1-1 | TRBV5-6 | few | . | CASSARGAGNTEAFF | TGTGCCAGCAGCGCTAGGGGCGCGGGGAACACTGAAGCTTTCTTT
TRBJ2-7 | TRBV13 | few | TRBD1 | CASTPRGYYEQYF | TGTGCCAGCACTCCCAGGGGGTACTACGAGCAGTACTTC
TRBJ2-5 | TRBV7-7 | . | TRBD1 | CASSQRTGQETQYF | TGTGCCAGCAGCCAAAGGACAGGGCAAGAGACCCAGTACTTC
TRBJ2-2 | TRBV11-2 | few | TRBD1 | CASSSRGLVTGELFF | TGTGCCAGCAGCTCCAGGGGGCTTGTCACCGGGGAGCTGTTTTTT
TRBJ2-1 | TRBV7-2 | few | TRBD2 | CASSLVVAGIYNEQFF | TGTGCCAGCAGCTTAGTTGTAGCGGGAATATACAATGAGCAGTTCTTC
TRBJ2-1 | TRBV6-4 | many | . | CASCRDEEGVGQFF | TGTGCCAGTTGTAGGGACGAGGAAGGTGTGGGGCAGTTCTTC